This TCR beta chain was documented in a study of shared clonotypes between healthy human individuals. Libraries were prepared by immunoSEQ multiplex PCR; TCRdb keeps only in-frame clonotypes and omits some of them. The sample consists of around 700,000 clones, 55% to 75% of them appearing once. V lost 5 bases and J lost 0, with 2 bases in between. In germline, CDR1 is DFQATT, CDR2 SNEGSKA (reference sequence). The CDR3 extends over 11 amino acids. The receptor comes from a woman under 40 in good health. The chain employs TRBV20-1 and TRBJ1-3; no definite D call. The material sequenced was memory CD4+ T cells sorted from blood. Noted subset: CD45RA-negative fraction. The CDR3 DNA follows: TGCAGTGCTCCCTCTGGAAACACCATATATTTT. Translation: CSAPSGNTIYF.